These 29 T cell receptor beta chains were all obtained from the same sample, sequenced in a study of shared clonotypes between healthy human individuals. Method: immunoSEQ multiplex PCR; TCRdb's copy keeps in-frame clones and lacks some. The repertoire holds under 700,000 clones, with 95% as singletons. As defined, naive CD8 cells were CD45RO-negative and positively selected for CCR7, with terminally differentiated effector memory CD45RA+ cells excluded. Sequenced material: naive CD8+ T cells sorted from blood. The receptors come from a woman aged 25 to 39 in good health.

The genes are TRBV5-4 and TRBJ2-7; D may correspond to TRBD1 or TRBD2 (5 bases each). The length of the CDR3 is 12 residues. Germline loops: CDR1 SGHNT, CDR2 YYREEE (reference sequence). V was clipped by 10 bases and J by 0 bases, with 11 bases between them. CDR3 sequence reads: CACSGASYEQYF. Written as DNA, the CDR3 is TGTGCCTGTTCCGGGGCCTCCTACGAGCAGTACTTC.

This chain connects TRBV11-2 to TRBJ1-3; no firm D call. V was clipped by 1 base and J by 0 bases, with 7 bases between them. CDR1 is SGHAT, CDR2 FQNNGV, per germline. There are 15 residues in the CDR3. In DNA, the CDR3 is TGTGCCAGCAGCTTAGTACACTACTCTGGAAACACCATATATTTT. Its translation: CASSLVHYSGNTIYF.

The chain links TRBV15 to TRBJ1-5, with TRBD1 identical over 9 bases. The CDR3 loop spans 15 amino acids. V lost 5 bases, J lost 6 bases, and 8 bases stayed unmatched. The V gene's germline CDR1 is LNHNV and CDR2 YYDKDF (reference sequence). The CDR3 DNA sequence: TGTGCCACCAGCGCACGGACAGGGGATCGTCAGCCCCAGCATTTT. Its translation is CATSARTGDRQPQHF.

This chain links TRBV12-5 with TRBJ1-1, with a tentative D call TRBD1 (5 bases). The V end was cut by 6 bases, the J end by 7 bases, with 24 bases between. The CDR3 is made up of 16 amino acids. Germline V gives CDR1 LGHNT, CDR2 FRNRAP. DNA for the CDR3: TGTGCTAGTGGCCCTGAGCGGGGACGGGGCCACGGTGAAGCTTTCTTT. This sequence encodes CASGPERGRGHGEAFF. The whole variable domain, filled in from reference TRBV12-5 and TRBJ1-1, reads DARVTQTPRHKVTEMGQEVTMRCQPILGHNTVFWYRQTMMQGLELLAYFRNRAPLDDSGMPKDRFSAEMPDATLATLKIQPSEPRDSAVYFCASGPERGRGHGEAFFGQGTRLTVV.

The chain links TRBV28 to TRBJ2-7; D may be TRBD1 (5 bases). Trimming pared 5 bases from V and 7 bases from J, leaving 15 bases between. The CDR3 extends over 13 amino acids. Germline CDR1 MDHEN, CDR2 SYDVKM. Here the CDR3 reads CASSNIPGQEQYF. Here the CDR3 DNA reads TGTGCCAGCAGTAACATACCAGGGCAAGAGCAGTACTTC.

The chain couples TRBV11-2 to TRBJ2-7; TRBD1 or TRBD2 may be the D gene (5 bases each). CDR3 size: 16 residues. Germline V gene lookup returns CDR1 SGHAT and CDR2 FQNNGV. V shed 0 bases and J shed 2 bases, with 14 bases lying between them. The CDR3 is CASSLEVGDIAYEQYF. The CDR3 coding sequence is TGTGCCAGCAGCTTAGAGGTGGGGGATATCGCCTACGAGCAGTACTTC.

The chain recombines TRBV28 with TRBJ2-7; possibly TRBD1 for D (5 bases). V shed 0 bases and J shed 2 bases, with 8 bases lying between them. The germline V gene has CDR1 MDHEN and CDR2 SYDVKM. The CDR3 is made up of 14 amino acids. The CDR3 is CASSLWGRTYEQYF. The CDR3 region has the DNA TGTGCCAGCAGTTTATGGGGGCGCACCTACGAGCAGTACTTC. The variable domain in full, with the rest retrieved from reference TRBV28 and TRBJ2-7, is DVKVTQSSRYLVKRTGEKVFLECVQDMDHENMFWYRQDPGLGLRLIYFSYDVKMKEKGDIPEGYSVSREKKERFSLILESASTNQTSMYLCASSLWGRTYEQYFGPGTRLTVT.

This chain links TRBV4-1 with TRBJ2-2; 12 nucleotides agree with TRBD2. The CDR3 spans 18 residues. Germline V gene lookup returns CDR1 MGHRA and CDR2 YSYEKL. J was trimmed by 1 base and V by 2 bases; bases with no gene match: 5. CDR3 amino acids: CASSQNPGLAGNTGELFF. CDR3 coding DNA: TGCGCCAGCAGCCAAAATCCGGGACTAGCGGGGAACACCGGGGAGCTGTTTTTT.

The CDR3: CASSQVGGGDYGYTF. In DNA form, the CDR3 reads TGTGCCAGCAGCCAAGTGGGTGGGGGAGACTATGGCTACACCTTC. This chain joins TRBV7-9 and TRBJ1-2; weak D call: TRBD1 (5 bases). CDR3 length: 15 amino acids. Germline V gives CDR1 SEHNR, CDR2 FQNEAQ (reference sequence). V lost 5 bases, J lost 3 bases, and 16 bases lay in between.

The CDR3 coding sequence is TGTGCCAGCAGCCCAGAGGCACTGCCCTACGAGCAGTACTTC. This gives the protein CASSPEALPYEQYF. The chain employs TRBV7-9 and TRBJ2-5; D gene unclear. The DNA end is a closer match to TRBJ2-7, so the J assignment may be wrong. The length of the CDR3 is 14 residues. CDR1 and CDR2 (germline): SEHNR, FQNEAQ (reference sequence).

The chain carries TRBV9 and TRBJ2-1, with D maybe TRBD2 (5 bases). The CDR3 extends over 12 amino acids. CDR1 SGDLS and CDR2 YYNGEE come from the germline V gene. Trimming removed 0 bases from V and 14 bases from J, with 12 bases in between. Written as DNA, the CDR3 is TGTGCCAGCAGCGTAGATGAGGGAGTGAAGTTCTTC. Translated, it gives CASSVDEGVKFF.

This clone was seen a few times. This chain connects TRBV10-3 to TRBJ1-1, with TRBD1 matching over 7 bases. The CDR3 extends over 14 amino acids. V shed 8 bases, J shed 4 bases, and the junction held 10 bases outside the gene matches. The V gene's germline CDR1 is ENHRY and CDR2 SYGVKD. CDR3 residues: CAIGQGTVGTEAFF. CDR3 nucleotides: TGTGCCATCGGGCAGGGGACAGTGGGCACTGAAGCTTTCTTT.

The chain recombines TRBV10-2 with TRBJ2-3; 7 nucleotides align to TRBD2. The V gene end was trimmed by 7 bases and the J gene end by 0 bases; junction bases not matched to a gene: 7. The germline V gene has CDR1 WSHSY and CDR2 SAAADI. CDR3 size: 15 residues. In DNA, the CDR3 is TGCGCCAGCACCCGGACTAGTCTGAGCACAGATACGCAGTATTTT. This encodes CASTRTSLSTDTQYF.

The V call is TRBV9, the J call TRBJ2-7; 11 nucleotides match TRBD2. The junction had 8 bases not matched to a gene; V was cut back by 3 bases and J by 3 bases. This CDR3 comprises 16 residues. Germline V gene sequence: CDR1 SGDLS, CDR2 YYNGEE. CDR3 sequence (DNA): TGTGCCAGCAGCGCTTCGGGACTAGCGGATTTCTACGAGCAGTACTTC. Amino acid sequence: CASSASGLADFYEQYF.

V is TRBV4-1 and J is TRBJ2-1; the D is unclear. CDR1 is MGHRA and CDR2 is YSYEKL in the germline V gene. Trimming stripped 4 bases from V and 4 bases from J, with 8 bases between. CDR3 length equals 13 residues. CDR3: CASSLTHYNEQFF. CDR3 sequence (DNA): TGCGCCAGCAGCCTCACGCATTACAATGAGCAGTTCTTC.

This clone came up a few times. The chain carries TRBV2 and TRBJ2-7, with 10 bases fitting TRBD2. In germline, CDR1 is SNHLY, CDR2 FYNNEI. The V segment lost 4 bases and the J segment 7 bases; nucleotides outside the gene matches: 1. The CDR3 runs to 12 residues. The CDR3 loop reads CASSVGLAEQYF. The DNA of the CDR3 is TGTGCCAGCAGTGTGGGACTAGCGGAGCAGTACTTC.

This chain uses TRBV4-2 with TRBJ2-7, with 14 bases fitting TRBD2. With V trimmed by 6 bases and J by 6 bases, 4 bases remained unmatched. The V gene's germline CDR1 is LGHNA and CDR2 YNFKEQ. This CDR3 is 14 amino acids long. The CDR3: CASSPGLAGAEQYF. The CDR3, as DNA: TGTGCCAGCAGTCCGGGACTAGCGGGAGCCGAGCAGTACTTC.

The V call is TRBV4-1, the J call TRBJ1-2, with 7 bases aligning to TRBD1. The CDR3 consists of 16 residues. The J segment lost 3 bases and the V segment lost 4 bases, leaving 11 bases of the junction unmatched. Looked up from germline, CDR1 is MGHRA and CDR2 is YSYEKL. CDR3 DNA sequence: TGCGCCAGCAGCCCGGGAGGAGGGGGCGCATACTATGGCTACACCTTC. Translated: CASSPGGGGAYYGYTF.

The V call is TRBV7-9, the J call TRBJ2-5; 7 positions match TRBD2. The V and J ends lost 2 bases and 3 bases, in that order; junction bases with no gene match: 6. Germline V CDR1 and CDR2: SEHNR, FQNEAQ (reference sequence). The CDR3 covers 15 residues. The CDR3: CASSLLAVNEETQYF. The CDR3 DNA follows: TGTGCCAGCAGCTTACTAGCGGTTAACGAAGAGACCCAGTACTTC.

The chain recombines TRBV2 with TRBJ2-1; D is perhaps TRBD1 (6 bases). The germline V gene has CDR1 SNHLY and CDR2 FYNNEI. The CDR3 spans 14 residues. V was clipped by 5 bases and J by 2 bases, with 10 bases between them. CDR3 loop: CASSKTGPYNEQFF. The CDR3 nucleotides are TGTGCCAGCAGTAAAACAGGGCCCTACAATGAGCAGTTCTTC.

The J gene is TRBJ1-1, the V gene TRBV11-2; 7 nucleotides match TRBD1. CDR1 is SGHAT, CDR2 FQNNGV, per germline. The V gene end was trimmed by 5 bases and the J gene end by 8 bases; junction bases not matched to a gene: 8. The CDR3 spans 13 residues. The CDR3 coding sequence is TGTGCCAGCAGCCCCCTTGACAGGGAGGAAGCTTTCTTT. Translation: CASSPLDREEAFF.

CDR3 sequence (DNA): TGCGCCAGCAGCGAAGACCCCTCCGGCGAGCAGTACTTC. Protein: CASSEDPSGEQYF. The chain has TRBV5-1 and TRBJ2-7; no definite D call. Germline V gene lookup returns CDR1 SGHRS and CDR2 YFSETQ. Between the trimmed V and J ends, which lost 4 bases and 6 bases, there was a span of 14 bases. The CDR3 is made up of 13 amino acids.

This clone was recorded once. The J gene is TRBJ2-7, the V gene TRBV27; TRBD1 aligns across 10 bases. This CDR3 is built from 14 residues. The J segment lost 2 bases and the V segment lost 4 bases, leaving 2 bases of the junction unmatched. Germline V lookup: CDR1 MNHEY, CDR2 SMNVEV (reference sequence). The CDR3 spells CASSWGTGAYEQYF. CDR3 nucleotide sequence: TGTGCCAGCAGTTGGGGGACAGGGGCCTACGAGCAGTACTTC.

The chain combines TRBV27 with TRBJ2-1, with 8 positions matching TRBD2. The CDR3 has 16 residues. Unmatched junction bases numbered 7, after V lost 0 bases and J lost 6 bases. Germline V gene lookup returns CDR1 MNHEY and CDR2 SMNVEV (reference sequence). The CDR3 loop is CASSLSLAEGLNEQFF. DNA for the CDR3: TGTGCCAGCAGTTTATCACTAGCGGAGGGGCTCAATGAGCAGTTCTTC.

The gene calls are TRBV28 and TRBJ1-1; D is unclear. The germline CDR1 and CDR2 sequences are MDHEN and SYDVKM. Trimming took 7 bases from V and 7 from J, leaving 16 bases between them. CDR3 size: 13 residues. The CDR3 nucleotides read TGTGCCAGCAAAGAAGACGGATTCGTTGAAGCTTTCTTT. Translation: CASKEDGFVEAFF.

The chain employs TRBV11-2 and TRBJ2-1, with 11 nucleotides matching TRBD2. Germline loops: CDR1 SGHAT, CDR2 FQNNGV. V lost 5 bases to trimming and J lost 7 bases; unmatched junction nucleotides: 7. This CDR3 has 15 residues. The CDR3 nucleotides read TGTGCCAGCAGCCCTACTAGCGGGAGAGATAATGAGCAGTTCTTC. This sequence encodes CASSPTSGRDNEQFF.

This chain uses TRBV19 with TRBJ2-7, with 12 nucleotides matching TRBD1. Trimming took 6 bases from V and 4 from J; bases not matched to a gene: 7. The CDR3 totals 15 residues. Germline values: CDR1 LNHDA, CDR2 SQIVND (reference sequence). CDR3 sequence: CASSVGQGALYEQYF. In DNA form, the CDR3 reads TGTGCCAGTAGCGTGGGACAGGGGGCGCTTTACGAGCAGTACTTC.

The chain has TRBV5-1 and TRBJ2-7, with D perhaps matching TRBD1 (5 bases). Trimming took 4 bases from V and 3 from J, leaving 11 bases between them. The CDR3 is 13 amino acids. Germline V gene sequence: CDR1 SGHRS, CDR2 YFSETQ. CDR3 sequence reads: CASSTDTDYEQYF. CDR3 nucleotides: TGCGCCAGCAGCACGGACACAGACTACGAGCAGTACTTC. Full variable domain (rest looked up from reference TRBV5-1 and TRBJ2-7): KAGVTQTPRYLIKTRGQQVTLSCSPISGHRSVSWYQQTPGQGLQFLFEYFSETQRNKGNFPGRFSGRQFSNSRSEMNVSTLELGDSALYLCASSTDTDYEQYFGPGTRLTVT.

The chain employs TRBV11-2 and TRBJ2-7; D perhaps matches TRBD2 (6 bases). V was shortened by 1 base and J by 5 bases, with 15 bases between the two germline ends. Per germline, CDR1 SGHAT and CDR2 FQNNGV. The CDR3 is made up of 15 amino acids. The CDR3 sequence is CASSLVFGGGNEQYF. DNA of the CDR3: TGTGCCAGCAGCTTAGTTTTCGGTGGAGGGAACGAGCAGTACTTC.